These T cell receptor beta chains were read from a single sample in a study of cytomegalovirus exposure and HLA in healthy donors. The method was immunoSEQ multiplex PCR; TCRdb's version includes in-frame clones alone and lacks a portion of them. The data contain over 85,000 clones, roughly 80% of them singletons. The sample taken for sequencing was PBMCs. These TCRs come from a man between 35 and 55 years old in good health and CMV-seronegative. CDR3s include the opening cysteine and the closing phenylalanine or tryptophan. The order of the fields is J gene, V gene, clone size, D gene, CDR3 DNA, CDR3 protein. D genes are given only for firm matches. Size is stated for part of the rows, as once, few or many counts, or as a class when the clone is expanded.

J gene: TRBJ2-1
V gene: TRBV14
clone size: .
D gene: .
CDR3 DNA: TGTGCCAGCAGCCAAGACGTGGAGAGGCTGAATGAGCAGTTCTTC
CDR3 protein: CASSQDVERLNEQFF

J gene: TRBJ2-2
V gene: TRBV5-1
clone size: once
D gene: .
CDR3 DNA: TGCGCCAGCACGGAGGGTAGCACCGGGGAGCTGTTTTTT
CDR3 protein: CASTEGSTGELFF

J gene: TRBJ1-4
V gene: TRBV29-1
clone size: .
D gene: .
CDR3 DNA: TGCAGCGCTCACCAAGGAGAAAGGCTTGCTAATGAAAAACTGTTTTTT
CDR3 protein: CSAHQGERLANEKLFF

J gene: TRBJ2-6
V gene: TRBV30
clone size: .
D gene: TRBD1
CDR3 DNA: TGTGCCTTAGGGGGCGCTGGGGCCAACGTCCTGACTTTC
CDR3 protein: CALGGAGANVLTF

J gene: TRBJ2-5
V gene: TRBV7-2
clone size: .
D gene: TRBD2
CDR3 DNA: TGTGCCAGCAGCTTCGGGACTAGCTCCTTGAGTGAGCAGTACTTC
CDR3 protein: CASSFGTSSLSEQYF

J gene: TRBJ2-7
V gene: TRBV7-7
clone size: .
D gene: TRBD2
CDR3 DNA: TGTGCCAGCAGCTCCGGGGCTAGCGGAGAGCAGTACTTC
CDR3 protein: CASSSGASGEQYF

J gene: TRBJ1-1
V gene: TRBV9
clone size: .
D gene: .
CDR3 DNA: TGTGCCAGCAGCGTATCCGGGGTTAGATTGAACACTGAAGCTTTCTTT
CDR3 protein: CASSVSGVRLNTEAFF

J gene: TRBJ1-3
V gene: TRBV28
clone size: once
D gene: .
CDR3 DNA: TGTGTCAGCAGTTTATATCTACGAAACACCATATATTTT
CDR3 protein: CVSSLYLRNTIYF

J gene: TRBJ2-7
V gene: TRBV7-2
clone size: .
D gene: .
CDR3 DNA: TGTGCCAGCAGCCCGGGCGGGGGCCACGGCTACGAGCAGTACTTC
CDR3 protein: CASSPGGGHGYEQYF

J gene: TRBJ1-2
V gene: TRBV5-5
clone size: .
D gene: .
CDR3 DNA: TGTGCCAGCAGCCCCGGACAGTTTGACTATGGCTACACCTTC
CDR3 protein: CASSPGQFDYGYTF

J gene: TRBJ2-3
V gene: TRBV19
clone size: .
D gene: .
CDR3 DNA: TGTGCCAGTAGTATACTAGGCACAGATACGCAGTATTTT
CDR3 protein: CASSILGTDTQYF

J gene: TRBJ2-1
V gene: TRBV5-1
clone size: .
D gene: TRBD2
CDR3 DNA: TGCGCCAGCAGCTTGGACCCTAGCGGCTCCTACAATGAGCAGTTCTTC
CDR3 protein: CASSLDPSGSYNEQFF

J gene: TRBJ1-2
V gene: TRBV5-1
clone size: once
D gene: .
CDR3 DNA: TGCGCCAGCAGCTCATTCCTGAGTTCCCCTAACTATGGCTACACCTTC
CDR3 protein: CASSSFLSSPNYGYTF

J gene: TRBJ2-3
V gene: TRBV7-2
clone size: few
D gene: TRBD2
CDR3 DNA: TGTGCCAGCAGCCCAAGGGTACAGGGACTAGGCACAGATACGCAGTATTTT
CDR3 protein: CASSPRVQGLGTDTQYF

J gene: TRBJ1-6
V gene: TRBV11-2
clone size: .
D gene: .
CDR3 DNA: TGTGCCAGCAGCCCTGCGGCTAATTCACCCCTCCACTTT
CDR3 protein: CASSPAANSPLHF

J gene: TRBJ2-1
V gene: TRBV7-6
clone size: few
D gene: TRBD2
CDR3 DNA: TGTGCCAGCAGCTTCCGGACTAGCGGAGGGACGTACAATGAGCAGTTCTTC
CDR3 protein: CASSFRTSGGTYNEQFF

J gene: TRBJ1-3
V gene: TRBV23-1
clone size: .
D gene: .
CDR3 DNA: TGCGCCAGCAGTCAATCAGGGAGCCTGTCTGGAAACACCATATATTTT
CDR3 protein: CASSQSGSLSGNTIYF

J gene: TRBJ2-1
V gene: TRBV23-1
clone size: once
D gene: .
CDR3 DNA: TGCGCCAGCAGTCATGGGGTTGGTAATCTATTAGCGATGAGTGAGGCCTACAATGAGCAGTTCTTC
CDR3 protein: CASSHGVGNLLAMSEAYNEQFF

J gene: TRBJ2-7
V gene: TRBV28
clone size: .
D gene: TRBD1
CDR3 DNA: TGTGCCAGCAGTCCCAACAGGGGTTGGTACGAGCAGTACTTC
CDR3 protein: CASSPNRGWYEQYF

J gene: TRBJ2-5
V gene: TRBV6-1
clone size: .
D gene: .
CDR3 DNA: TGTGCCAGCAGGCCGAGAGGGCTAGTAAAGGAGACCCAGTACTTC
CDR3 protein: CASRPRGLVKETQYF

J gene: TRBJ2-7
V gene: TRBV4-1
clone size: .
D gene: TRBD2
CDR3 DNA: TGCGCCAGCAGCCAAACGAGCGGGGTTACCTACGAGCAGTACTTC
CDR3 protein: CASSQTSGVTYEQYF

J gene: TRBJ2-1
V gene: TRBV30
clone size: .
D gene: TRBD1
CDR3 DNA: TGTGCCTGGGTGAACCCCGGGACAGGATACAATGAGCAGTTCTTC
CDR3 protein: CAWVNPGTGYNEQFF

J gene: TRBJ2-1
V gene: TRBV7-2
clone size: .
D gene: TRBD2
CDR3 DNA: TGTGCCAGCAGCTGGACCGGGACTAGCGGGAATAATGAGCAGTTCTTC
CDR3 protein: CASSWTGTSGNNEQFF

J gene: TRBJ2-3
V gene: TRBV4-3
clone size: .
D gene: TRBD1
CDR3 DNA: TGCGCCAGCAGCCAGGACAGGGGTGGAACAGATACGCAGTATTTT
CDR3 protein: CASSQDRGGTDTQYF